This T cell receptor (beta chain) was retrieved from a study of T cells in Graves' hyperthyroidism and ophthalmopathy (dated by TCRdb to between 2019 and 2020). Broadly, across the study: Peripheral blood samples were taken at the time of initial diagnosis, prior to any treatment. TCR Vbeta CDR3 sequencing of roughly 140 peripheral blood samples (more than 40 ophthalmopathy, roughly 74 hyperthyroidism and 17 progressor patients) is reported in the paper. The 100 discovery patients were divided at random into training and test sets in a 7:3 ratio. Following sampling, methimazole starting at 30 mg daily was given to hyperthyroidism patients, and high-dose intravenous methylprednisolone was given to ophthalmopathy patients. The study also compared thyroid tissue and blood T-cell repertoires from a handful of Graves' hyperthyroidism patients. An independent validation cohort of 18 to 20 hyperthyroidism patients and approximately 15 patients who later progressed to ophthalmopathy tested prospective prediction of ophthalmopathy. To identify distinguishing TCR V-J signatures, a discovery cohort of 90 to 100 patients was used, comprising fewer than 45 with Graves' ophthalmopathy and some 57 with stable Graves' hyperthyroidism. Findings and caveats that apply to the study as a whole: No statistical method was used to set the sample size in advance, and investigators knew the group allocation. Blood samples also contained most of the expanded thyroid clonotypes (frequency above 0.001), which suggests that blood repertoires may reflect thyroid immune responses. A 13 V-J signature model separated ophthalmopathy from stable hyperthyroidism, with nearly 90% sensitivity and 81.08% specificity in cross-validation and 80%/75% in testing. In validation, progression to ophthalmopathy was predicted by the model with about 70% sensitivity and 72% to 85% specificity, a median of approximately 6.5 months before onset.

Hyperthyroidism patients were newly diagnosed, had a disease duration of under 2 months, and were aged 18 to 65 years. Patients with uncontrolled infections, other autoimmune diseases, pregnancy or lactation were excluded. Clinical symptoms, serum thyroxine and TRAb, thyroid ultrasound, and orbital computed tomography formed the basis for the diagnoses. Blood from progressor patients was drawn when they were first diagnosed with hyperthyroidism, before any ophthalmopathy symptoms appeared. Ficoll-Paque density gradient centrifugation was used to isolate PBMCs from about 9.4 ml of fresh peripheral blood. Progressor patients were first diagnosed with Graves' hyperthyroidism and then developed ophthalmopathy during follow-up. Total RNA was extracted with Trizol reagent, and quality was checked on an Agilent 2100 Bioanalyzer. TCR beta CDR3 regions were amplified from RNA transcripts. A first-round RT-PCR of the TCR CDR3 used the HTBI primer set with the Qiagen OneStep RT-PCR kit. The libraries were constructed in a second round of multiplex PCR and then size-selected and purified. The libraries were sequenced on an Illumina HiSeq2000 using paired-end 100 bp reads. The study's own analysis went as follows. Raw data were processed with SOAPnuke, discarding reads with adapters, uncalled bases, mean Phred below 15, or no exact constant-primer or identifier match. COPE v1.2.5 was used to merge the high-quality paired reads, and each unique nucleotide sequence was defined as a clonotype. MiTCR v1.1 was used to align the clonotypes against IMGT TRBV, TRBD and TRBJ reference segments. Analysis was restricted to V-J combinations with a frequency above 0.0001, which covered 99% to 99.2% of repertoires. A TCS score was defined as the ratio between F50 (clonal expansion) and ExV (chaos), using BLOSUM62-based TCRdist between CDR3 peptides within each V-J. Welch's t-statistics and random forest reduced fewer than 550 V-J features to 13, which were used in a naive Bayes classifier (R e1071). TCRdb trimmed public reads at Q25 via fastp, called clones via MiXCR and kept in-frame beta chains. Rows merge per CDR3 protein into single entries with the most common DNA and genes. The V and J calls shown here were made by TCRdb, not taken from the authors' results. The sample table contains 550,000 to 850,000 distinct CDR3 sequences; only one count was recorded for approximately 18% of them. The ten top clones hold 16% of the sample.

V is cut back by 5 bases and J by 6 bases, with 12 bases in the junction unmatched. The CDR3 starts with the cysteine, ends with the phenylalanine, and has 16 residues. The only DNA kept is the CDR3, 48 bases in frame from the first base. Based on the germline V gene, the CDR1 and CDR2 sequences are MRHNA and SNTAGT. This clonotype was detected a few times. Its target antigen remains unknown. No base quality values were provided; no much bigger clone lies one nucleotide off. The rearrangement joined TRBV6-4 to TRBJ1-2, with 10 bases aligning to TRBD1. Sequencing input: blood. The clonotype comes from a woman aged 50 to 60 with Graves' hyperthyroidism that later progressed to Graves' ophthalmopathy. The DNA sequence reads TGTGCCAGCAGTAGCTCGGGACAGGGGAGTCGAAATGGCTACACCTTC. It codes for CASSSSGQGSRNGYTF.